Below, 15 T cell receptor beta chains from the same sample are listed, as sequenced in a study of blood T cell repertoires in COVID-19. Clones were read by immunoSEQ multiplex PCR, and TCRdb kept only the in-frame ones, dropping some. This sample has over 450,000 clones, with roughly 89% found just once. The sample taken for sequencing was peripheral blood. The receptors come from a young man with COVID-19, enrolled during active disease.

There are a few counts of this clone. The CDR3 DNA reads as TGTGCCATCAGGGATAATCGGGACAGGGGGAATGAGCAGTTCTTC. Translating gives CAIRDNRDRGNEQFF. The chain carries TRBV10-3 and TRBJ2-1, with 11 bases lining up with TRBD1. This CDR3 has 15 amino acids. Germline V gene data show CDR1 as ENHRY and CDR2 as SYGVKD. The junction had 8 bases not matched to a gene; V was cut back by 6 bases and J by 7 bases.

CDR3 in amino acids: CASSRTLESSYEQYF. CDR3 coding DNA: TGTGCCAGCTCGCGGACACTCGAGAGCTCCTACGAGCAGTACTTC. The chain combines TRBV18 with TRBJ2-7, with D possibly matching TRBD1 (5 bases). Trimming removed 6 bases at V and 0 bases at J, with 15 bases between. The CDR3 is made up of 15 amino acids. CDR1 and CDR2 (germline): KGHSH, LQKENI.

CDR3: CASSSLLAGVFYNEQFF. The CDR3 DNA sequence: TGTGCCAGCAGCTCACTACTAGCGGGAGTCTTCTACAATGAGCAGTTCTTC. V gene TRBV7-9 combines with J gene TRBJ2-1; 11 nucleotides match TRBD2. Germline lookup yields CDR1 SEHNR and CDR2 FQNEAQ (reference sequence). The junction had 8 bases not matched to a gene; V was cut back by 4 bases and J by 3 bases. CDR3 length: 17 residues.

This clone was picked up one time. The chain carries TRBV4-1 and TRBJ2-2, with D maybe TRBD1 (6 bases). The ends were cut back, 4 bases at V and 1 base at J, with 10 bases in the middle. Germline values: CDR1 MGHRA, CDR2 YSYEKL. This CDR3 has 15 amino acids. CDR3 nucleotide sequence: TGCGCCAGCAGCCCAACACAGGGGAACACCGGGGAGCTGTTTTTT. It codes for CASSPTQGNTGELFF.

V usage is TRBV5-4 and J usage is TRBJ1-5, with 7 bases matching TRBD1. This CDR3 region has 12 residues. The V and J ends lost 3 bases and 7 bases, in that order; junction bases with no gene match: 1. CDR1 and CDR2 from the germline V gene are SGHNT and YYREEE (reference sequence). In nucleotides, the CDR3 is TGTGCCAGCAGCTCAGGGGGGCAGCCCCAGCATTTT. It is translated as CASSSGGQPQHF.

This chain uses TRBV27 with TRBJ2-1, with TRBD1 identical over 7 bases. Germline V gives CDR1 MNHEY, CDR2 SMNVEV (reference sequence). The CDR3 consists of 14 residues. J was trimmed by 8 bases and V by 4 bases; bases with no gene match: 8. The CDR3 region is CASSYSTGFYEQFF. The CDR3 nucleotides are TGTGCCAGCAGTTACTCGACAGGGTTCTATGAGCAGTTCTTC.

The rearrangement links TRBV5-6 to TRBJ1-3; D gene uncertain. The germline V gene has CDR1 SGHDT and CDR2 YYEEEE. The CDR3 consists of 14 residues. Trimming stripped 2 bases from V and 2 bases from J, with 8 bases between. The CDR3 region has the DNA TGTGCCAGCAGCTTACGAGGGCCTGGAAACACCATATATTTT. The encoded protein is CASSLRGPGNTIYF. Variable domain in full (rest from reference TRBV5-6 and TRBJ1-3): DAGVTQSPTHLIKTRGQQVTLRCSPKSGHDTVSWYQQALGQGPQFIFQYYEEEERQRGNFPDRFSGHQFPNYSSELNVNALLLGDSALYLCASSLRGPGNTIYFGEGSWLTVV.

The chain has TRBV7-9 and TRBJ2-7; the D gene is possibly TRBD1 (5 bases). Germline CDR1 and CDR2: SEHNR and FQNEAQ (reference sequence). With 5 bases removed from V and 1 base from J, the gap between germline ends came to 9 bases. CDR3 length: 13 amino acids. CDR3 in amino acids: CASSAPGSYEQYF. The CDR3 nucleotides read TGTGCCAGCAGCGCTCCAGGGTCCTACGAGCAGTACTTC.

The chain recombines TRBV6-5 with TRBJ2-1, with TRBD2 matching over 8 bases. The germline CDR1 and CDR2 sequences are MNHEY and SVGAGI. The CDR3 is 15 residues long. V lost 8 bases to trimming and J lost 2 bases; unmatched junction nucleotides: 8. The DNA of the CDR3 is TGTGCCAGCCATAAAAGCGGGAGAACCTACAATGAGCAGTTCTTC. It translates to CASHKSGRTYNEQFF.

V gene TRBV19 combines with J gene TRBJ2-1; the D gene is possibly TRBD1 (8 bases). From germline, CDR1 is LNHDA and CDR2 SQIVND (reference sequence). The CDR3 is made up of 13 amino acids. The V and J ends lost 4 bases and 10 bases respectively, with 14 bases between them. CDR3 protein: CASSTDRGGEQFF. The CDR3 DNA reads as TGTGCCAGTAGTACAGACAGGGGAGGGGAGCAGTTCTTC.

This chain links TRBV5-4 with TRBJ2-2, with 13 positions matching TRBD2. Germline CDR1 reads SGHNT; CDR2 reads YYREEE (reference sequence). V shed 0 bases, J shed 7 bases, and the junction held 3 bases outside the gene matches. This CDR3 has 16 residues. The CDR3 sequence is CASSLGLAGGVGELFF. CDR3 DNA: TGTGCCAGCAGCTTGGGACTAGCGGGGGGCGTCGGGGAGCTGTTTTTT. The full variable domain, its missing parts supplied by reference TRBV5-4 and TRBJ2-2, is ETGVTQSPTHLIKTRGQQVTLRCSSQSGHNTVSWYQQALGQGPQFIFQYYREEENGRGNFPPRFSGLQFPNYSSELNVNALELDDSALYLCASSLGLAGGVGELFFGEGSRLTVL.

The CDR3 spells CASSLPSAAYEQYF. In DNA form, the CDR3 reads TGTGCCAGCAGCTTACCTAGTGCCGCCTACGAGCAGTACTTC. This chain links TRBV7-3 with TRBJ2-7; D is ambiguous. V was trimmed by 2 bases and J by 2 bases, leaving 10 bases between them. Germline lookup yields CDR1 SGHTA and CDR2 FQGTGA. The CDR3 spans 14 residues. The full variable domain, its missing parts supplied by reference TRBV7-3 and TRBJ2-7, is GAGVSQTPSNKVTEKGKYVELRCDPISGHTALYWYRQSLGQGPEFLIYFQGTGAADDSGLPNDRFFAVRPEGSVSTLKIQRTERGDSAVYLCASSLPSAAYEQYFGPGTRLTVT.

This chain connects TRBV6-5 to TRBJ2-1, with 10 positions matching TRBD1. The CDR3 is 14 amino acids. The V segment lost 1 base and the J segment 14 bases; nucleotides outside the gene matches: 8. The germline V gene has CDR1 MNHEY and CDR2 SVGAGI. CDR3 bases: TGTGCCAGCAGTTACTTCGGACAGGGGGAAAGGGAGTTCTTC. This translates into CASSYFGQGEREFF.

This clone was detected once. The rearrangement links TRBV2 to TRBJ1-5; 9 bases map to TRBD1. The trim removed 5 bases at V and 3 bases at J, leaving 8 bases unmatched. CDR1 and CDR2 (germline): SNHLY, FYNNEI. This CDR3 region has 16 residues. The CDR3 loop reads CASSSQGAYNNQPQHF. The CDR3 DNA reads TGTGCCAGCAGTTCACAGGGGGCGTATAACAATCAGCCCCAGCATTTT. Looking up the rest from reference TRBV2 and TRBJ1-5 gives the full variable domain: EPEVTQTPSHQVTQMGQEVILRCVPISNHLYFYWYRQILGQKVEFLVSFYNNEISEKSEIFDDQFSVERPDGSNFTLKIRSTKLEDSAMYFCASSSQGAYNNQPQHFGDGTRLSIL.

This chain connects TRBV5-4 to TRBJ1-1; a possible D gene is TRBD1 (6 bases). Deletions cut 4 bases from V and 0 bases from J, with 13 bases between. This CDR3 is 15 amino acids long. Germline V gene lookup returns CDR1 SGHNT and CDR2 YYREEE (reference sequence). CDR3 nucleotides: TGTGCCAGCAGCGGGGGCAGCATTCTGAACACTGAAGCTTTCTTT. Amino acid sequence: CASSGGSILNTEAFF.